These T cell receptor beta chains were read from a single sample in a study of breast tumors, draining lymph nodes, adjacent tissues. One entry per CDR3 protein results from TCRdb running MiXCR on the multiplex PCR reads. This table holds tens of thousands of distinct CDR3 sequences, around two thirds found once. Sequencing was performed on tumor-adjacent breast tissue. The receptors stem from a female donor with breast cancer. Some clones in this sample may be carry-over from other donors' samples. Each CDR3 is given with its conserved first and last residue. D genes are given only for firm matches. The listing skips clone size in some rows; elsewhere it reads once, few, many or a size class.

v_gene	j_gene	d_gene	abundance	CDR3nt	CDR3aa
TRBV5-1	TRBJ2-2	-	medium-sized	TGCGCCAGCAGTCCTATCCCAGGGTCCGGGGAGCTGTTTTTT	CASSPIPGSGELFF
TRBV5-8	TRBJ1-2	-	once	TGTGCCAGCAGCTTCCGGAGTTGGCAGGGTCCTAACTATGGCTACACCTTC	CASSFRSWQGPNYGYTF
TRBV2	TRBJ2-1	TRBD1	-	TGTGCCGGAAGGGGACAGGGGGCTAGTGAGCAGTTCTTC	CAGRGQGASEQFF
TRBV2	TRBJ1-2	-	-	TGTGCCAGCAGCCAAACGGGGGATACTATCTATGGCTACACCTTC	CASSQTGDTIYGYTF
TRBV29-1	TRBJ1-6	-	-	TGCAGCGTTGGCTCAATTAGGAGTGAGGGAAGGGTACGGTCACCCCTCCACTTT	CSVGSIRSEGRVRSPLHF
TRBV11-2	TRBJ2-1	-	many	TGTGCCAGCAGCTTCCGACAGAGCAACTCCAATGAGCAGTTCTTC	CASSFRQSNSNEQFF
TRBV5-1	TRBJ1-5	TRBD1	medium-sized	TGCGCCAGCAGCACTTGGACAGGGGGTGGGAAAAGCAATCAGCCCCAGCATTTT	CASSTWTGGGKSNQPQHF
TRBV5-1	TRBJ2-5	-	many	TGCGCCAGCAGCTTGGGCCAGGAGACCCAGTACTTC	CASSLGQETQYF
TRBV24-1	TRBJ1-4	-	-	TGTGCCACCAGTGACCCCGGGACGGGGCTTGAAAAACTGTTTTTT	CATSDPGTGLEKLFF
TRBV19	TRBJ1-2	TRBD1	-	TGTGCCAGTACTCTAGGGTCCGGGACAGGAGGGAGTGGCTACACCTTC	CASTLGSGTGGSGYTF
TRBV19	TRBJ1-4	-	-	TGTGCCAGTAGTACACCGGGACAACTGTTTTTT	CASSTPGQLFF
TRBV5-1	TRBJ1-2	-	-	TGCGCCAGCAGCTTGAGTCTGACAGGTGCCTTAAATGGCTACACCTTC	CASSLSLTGALNGYTF
TRBV5-1	TRBJ1-2	TRBD1	medium-sized	TGCGCCAGCAGCTTGGCAACTGGACAGGGCGGTGGCTACACCTTC	CASSLATGQGGGYTF
TRBV7-3	TRBJ1-2	-	few	TGTGCCAGCAGCCCCCGCGGGGGAGGCTACACCTTC	CASSPRGGGYTF
TRBV19	TRBJ1-6	-	-	TGTGCCAGTGGCGGGGGAACCAATAATTCACCCCTCCACTTT	CASGGGTNNSPLHF
TRBV5-6	TRBJ1-2	-	-	TGTGCCAGCAGCTTGTACAGGGTCAACTATGGCTACACCTTC	CASSLYRVNYGYTF
TRBV18	TRBJ2-5	-	-	TGTGCCAGCTCCCCAGGGCAGTATAGAGAGACCCAGTACTTC	CASSPGQYRETQYF
TRBV7-8	TRBJ1-5	-	-	TGTGCCAGCAGCACCTCTCGTGGCAATCAGCCCCAGCATTTT	CASSTSRGNQPQHF
TRBV6-5	TRBJ2-3	TRBD1	once	TGTGCCAGCAGTTACGGGCTGACAGGGACAGATACGCAGTATTTT	CASSYGLTGTDTQYF
TRBV7-2	TRBJ2-1	-	-	TGTGCCAGCAGCCCGACTAGGGGGTTTTACAATGAGCAGTTCTTC	CASSPTRGFYNEQFF
TRBV15	TRBJ1-5	-	once	TGTGCCACCAGCATGAGGGGAATCTATCAGCCCCAGCATTTT	CATSMRGIYQPQHF
TRBV2	TRBJ1-3	-	-	TGTGCCAGCAAGGCAGGGGTTCTCTCTGGAAACACCATATATTTT	CASKAGVLSGNTIYF
TRBV7-9	TRBJ2-5	-	-	TGTGCCAGCAGCTTATACGGGCGTGCGGAGACCCAGTACTTC	CASSLYGRAETQYF
TRBV28	TRBJ1-5	-	many	TGTGCCAGCAAAGTCTGGGGTCAGCCCCAGCATTTT	CASKVWGQPQHF
TRBV7-9	TRBJ2-7	TRBD2	few	TGTGCCAGCAGCAATCGACACCTCGGGGAGGGCGAGCAGTACTTC	CASSNRHLGEGEQYF
TRBV5-1	TRBJ2-7	TRBD1	medium-sized	TGCGCCAGCAGCTTCCCGGGACAGGGGCAAGAGCAGTACTTC	CASSFPGQGQEQYF
TRBV20-1	TRBJ2-7	TRBD2	once	TGCAGTGCTGGACTAGCGGGAGTGGGGGAGCAGTACTTC	CSAGLAGVGEQYF
TRBV7-8	TRBJ1-6	TRBD1	-	TGTGCCAGCAGCTTAGCGCGTGTGAGCAGGGGGGGTCCAAATTCACCCCTCCACTTT	CASSLARVSRGGPNSPLHF
TRBV7-2	TRBJ1-2	TRBD1	many	TGTGCCAGCAGCTTTTCCGGGACAGAAGGGTATGGCTACCCCTTC	CASSFSGTEGYGYPF
TRBV6-2/TRBV6-3	TRBJ2-1	-	-	TGTGCCAGCAGTCACTCGGACTACAATGAGCAGTTCTTC	CASSHSDYNEQFF
TRBV15	TRBJ2-1	TRBD2	many	TGTGCCACCAGCAGAGTCCGCGGGAGGGCCTACAATGAGCAGTTCTTC	CATSRVRGRAYNEQFF
TRBV7-2	TRBJ2-5	-	-	TGTGCCAGCAGCTTCGGATCTAAAGAGACCCAGTACTTC	CASSFGSKETQYF
TRBV24-1	TRBJ2-1	TRBD2	medium-sized	TGTGCCACCAGTGATCCCCTTGCACTAGCGGGAGCGGATGAGCAGTTCTTC	CATSDPLALAGADEQFF
TRBV5-6	TRBJ1-6	-	-	TGTGCCAGCAGCGAGGGGAAATATAATTCACCCCTCCACTTT	CASSEGKYNSPLHF
TRBV20-1	TRBJ1-2	-	-	TGCAGTGCTAGAGATGGGGGGCCCTATGGCTACACCTTC	CSARDGGPYGYTF
TRBV19	TRBJ1-5	-	medium-sized	TGTGCCAGTAGTATTGGTGGGGCAGCCCATCAGCCCCAGCATTTT	CASSIGGAAHQPQHF
TRBV7-6	TRBJ1-3	-	-	TGTGCCAGCAGCTTAGTGTTACAGGGTTCTGGAAACACCATATATTTT	CASSLVLQGSGNTIYF
TRBV7-2	TRBJ1-2	TRBD1	few	TGTGCCAGCAGCTCTAGGTCCGGGACAGGGAACTATGGCTACACCTTC	CASSSRSGTGNYGYTF
TRBV24-1	TRBJ1-2	-	-	TGTGCCACCAGTGATCGGACGGAGCATGGCTACACCTTC	CATSDRTEHGYTF
TRBV24-1	TRBJ2-3	-	-	TGTGCCACCAGATCTAGCACAGATACGCAGTATTTT	CATRSSTDTQYF
TRBV2	TRBJ2-1	TRBD1	-	TGTGCCAGTGAACAGGGGATCATCGATGAGCAGTTCTTC	CASEQGIIDEQFF
TRBV7-3	TRBJ1-6	TRBD1	-	TGTGCCAGCAGCATCGGGACAGCTAATTCACCCCTCCACTTT	CASSIGTANSPLHF
TRBV7-9	TRBJ2-5	-	many	TGTGCCAGCAGCGGTATGGACAGCGAGTTCCAAGAGACCCAGTACTTC	CASSGMDSEFQETQYF
TRBV5-6	TRBJ2-7	-	-	TGTGCCAGCAGCTTCCTTTCCGAGCAGTACTTC	CASSFLSEQYF
TRBV12-3/TRBV12-4	TRBJ1-4	-	-	TGTGCCAGCAGTTTAGAGGGGGGCTATGAAAAACTGTTTTTT	CASSLEGGYEKLFF